This T cell receptor (beta chain) was recorded in a study of blood T cell repertoires in COVID-19. Measured with immunoSEQ multiplex PCR; TCRdb has only the in-frame clones, and not every one. In the table there are 130,000 or so clones, about four fifths of which are singletons. The germline gives CDR1 GTSNPN, CDR2 SVGIG (reference sequence). V was trimmed by 3 bases and J by 7 bases, leaving 21 bases between them. The CDR3 consists of 15 residues. The source of this sequence is a man aged 55 to 70 with acute or convalescent COVID-19. The gene calls are TRBV30 and TRBJ1-2, with a tentative D call TRBD1 (5 bases). The specimen sequenced was peripheral blood. The DNA of the CDR3 is TGTGCCTGGAGGGCACAACAGGTTGCAGTTAGTGGCTACACCTTC. It translates to CAWRAQQVAVSGYTF.